The T cell receptor beta chain described here comes from a study of metastatic and nonmetastatic thyroid tumors. Study overall: Across peripheral blood and tumor or nodule tissue samples taken from malignant and benign thyroid patients, the repertoires were compared with one another.

This clone has a count of ten or more. Its antigen is unknown. Findings and limits, study-wide: It was reportedly found that TCR beta diversity was significantly higher in malignant thyroid tumors than in benign nodules, a difference seen in both blood and tumor samples.

All patients reached thyroid surgery having received no treatment beforehand. CDR1 is GTSNPN and CDR2 is SVGIG in the germline V gene (reference sequence). The CDR3 loop spans 14 amino acids. The ends were cut back, 0 bases at V and 6 bases at J, with 12 bases in the middle. Authors' analysis steps: A distant-metastasis classifier for papillary thyroid cancer was built using CDR3 differences across clinicopathological groups. TCRdb re-analyzed the PCR reads through MiXCR. None of the V and J calls come from the authors' own analysis; TCRdb made them. In the table there are approximately 65,000 clones, 4% to 5% of which are singletons.

The clonotype originates from a female donor with papillary thyroid cancer or a benign thyroid nodule (not recorded which). Some clones in this sample may be carry-over from other donors' samples. Sequencing used blood. The rearrangement joins TRBV30 to TRBJ1-5; D is uncertain. The CDR3 sequence is CAWSVKPPGQPQHF. CDR3 DNA: TGTGCCTGGAGTGTAAAGCCCCCAGGTCAGCCCCAGCATTTT.